This TCR beta chain was documented in a study of T cell responses to AZD1222 COVID-19 vaccine. Turning to the study itself: Second-dose groups at about 4 or about 12 weeks were pooled.

The repertoire was sequenced with immunoSEQ multiplex PCR; TCRdb's copy has only in-frame clones and lacks some. The sample lists more than 150,000 clones, 70% to 90% occurring once. A note on this clone: What it binds is not known.

The length of the CDR3 is 18 residues. Germline CDR1 reads MDHEN; CDR2 reads SYDVKM. The germline V and J ends were trimmed by 6 bases and 1 base, with 22 bases remaining between them. General study points: Spike-specific TCR repertoires showed rising breadth and depth after two AZD1222 doses. Donors in the cohort were predominantly white British and more often female, and clonal diversity was possibly underestimated. The CD4 TCRs associated with vaccination extended across spike and predominated at 160-218 and 743-854.

Material: peripheral blood, obtained on day 0 of AZD1222 vaccination. The chain combines TRBV28 with TRBJ1-3, with a tentative D call TRBD1 (6 bases). The clonotype originates from an adult in good health. As DNA, the CDR3 is TGTGCCAGCAGGGCCTCGCGGGGGGCGCAGGGGTCTGGAAACACCATATATTTT. Protein sequence: CASRASRGAQGSGNTIYF.